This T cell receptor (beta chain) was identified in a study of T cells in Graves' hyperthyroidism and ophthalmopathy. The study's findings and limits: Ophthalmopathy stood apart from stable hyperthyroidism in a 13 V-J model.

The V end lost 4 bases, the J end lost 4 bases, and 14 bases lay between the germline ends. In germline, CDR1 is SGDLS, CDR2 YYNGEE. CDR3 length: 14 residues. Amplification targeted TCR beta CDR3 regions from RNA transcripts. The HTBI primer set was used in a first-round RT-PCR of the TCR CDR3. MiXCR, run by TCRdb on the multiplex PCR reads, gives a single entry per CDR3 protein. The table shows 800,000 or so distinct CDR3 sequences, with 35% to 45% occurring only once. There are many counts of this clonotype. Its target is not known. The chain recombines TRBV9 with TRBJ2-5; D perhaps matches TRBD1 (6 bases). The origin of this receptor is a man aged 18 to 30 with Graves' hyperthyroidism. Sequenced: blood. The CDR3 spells CASSLQGWGETQYF. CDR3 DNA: TGTGCCAGCAGCCTACAGGGATGGGGAGAGACCCAGTACTTC.